The rows below give T cell receptor beta chains drawn from one sample of a study of control samples from healthy donors and cancer patients. Using immunoSEQ multiplex PCR, the repertoire was profiled, and TCRdb retains in-frame clones only, with some absent. The sample lists 90,000 to 150,000 clones, roughly nine tenths occurring once. Sequencing was performed on blood. These receptors were obtained from a woman under 30 in good health. Both conserved end residues are part of each CDR3. A D gene is named only where the DNA matches it firmly. Clone size appears in some rows only: once, few, many, or a class for an expanded clone.

V gene,D gene,J gene,clone size,CDR3 DNA,CDR3 protein
TRBV7-2,.,TRBJ2-7,.,TGTGCCAGCAGCTCCCAGGGAGGAGGGACTTACGAGCAGTACTTC,CASSSQGGGTYEQYF
TRBV6-2/TRBV6-3,TRBD2,TRBJ2-7,.,TGTGCCAGCAGTTACGGAAGGGACTACCAACCCTACGAGCAGTACTTC,CASSYGRDYQPYEQYF
TRBV30,TRBD1,TRBJ1-2,.,TGTGCCTCGGACAGGGTGAGGGCTAACTATGGCTACACCTTC,CASDRVRANYGYTF
TRBV5-4,TRBD1,TRBJ2-5,.,TGTGCCAGCAGCTCTGGGACAGACCAAGAGACCCAGTACTTC,CASSSGTDQETQYF
TRBV7-9,.,TRBJ1-2,.,TGTGCCAGCAGCTTGGGCCAGGGGTTTGGCTACACCTTC,CASSLGQGFGYTF
TRBV28,.,TRBJ1-2,.,TGTGCCAGCAGTTCAATGAAAGGACAGAACTATGGCTACACCTTC,CASSSMKGQNYGYTF
TRBV19,TRBD2,TRBJ2-1,few,TGTGCCAGTAGTGGGGGACTAGCGGGAAACAATGAGCAGTTCTTC,CASSGGLAGNNEQFF
TRBV7-2,.,TRBJ2-3,.,TGTGCCAGCACGCTCAACGCCGGCTATCGGACAGATACGCAGTATTTT,CASTLNAGYRTDTQYF
TRBV27,.,TRBJ1-1,.,TGTGCCAGCAGTCCCAGGGCAGGGGTGACTGAAGCTTTCTTT,CASSPRAGVTEAFF
TRBV11-1,.,TRBJ2-3,.,TGTGCCAGCAGCTTATTGGGAGCAGATACGCAGTATTTT,CASSLLGADTQYF
TRBV7-2,.,TRBJ1-1,once,TGTGCCAGCAGCCCTGTGGGGGTCATGAACACTGAAGCTTTCTTT,CASSPVGVMNTEAFF
TRBV7-8,TRBD2,TRBJ2-2,.,TGTGCCAGCAGCCCTCAGCGGGGGGGTACCACCGGGGAGCTGTTTTTT,CASSPQRGGTTGELFF
TRBV3-1/TRBV3-2,TRBD1,TRBJ1-2,.,TGTGCCAGCCGCTTTACAGGGGGCTATGGCTACACCTTC,CASRFTGGYGYTF
TRBV30,.,TRBJ1-3,.,TGTGCCTGGAGTGTACAGGGTGCGGGAGACACCATATATTTT,CAWSVQGAGDTIYF
TRBV28,.,TRBJ2-1,.,TGTGCCAGCAGTTTATTTGGGGGCCCCTTGGAAGGGGCCTACAATGAGCAGTTCTTC,CASSLFGGPLEGAYNEQFF
TRBV28,TRBD1,TRBJ1-1,.,TGTGCCAGCAGCACATACAGGGGTGGAGTGGGCTACCGCACTGAAGCTTTCTTT,CASSTYRGGVGYRTEAFF
TRBV28,.,TRBJ2-7,.,TGTGCCAGCAGCCCTGGGGACGCCTCGACCTACGAGCAGTACTTC,CASSPGDASTYEQYF
TRBV7-2,.,TRBJ2-7,.,TGTGCCAGCAGCTTAGCTAGTCGGGCCTACGAGCAGTACTTC,CASSLASRAYEQYF
TRBV7-9,.,TRBJ1-2,.,TGTGCCAGCAGTCCTCAGGGAAACTATGGCTACACCTTC,CASSPQGNYGYTF
TRBV7-6,.,TRBJ1-5,.,TGTGCCAGCAGCTTTGGTAGCAATCAGCCCCAGCATTTT,CASSFGSNQPQHF
TRBV9,TRBD1,TRBJ1-4,.,TGTGCCAGCAACAGGGGAGCAACTAATGAAAAACTGTTTTTT,CASNRGATNEKLFF
TRBV19,.,TRBJ2-2,.,TGTGCCAGTAGTATTTATTCCGATAGCACCGGGGAGCTGTTTTTT,CASSIYSDSTGELFF
TRBV29-1,.,TRBJ2-1,.,TGCAGCGTTGAGGACCTAGCGCTCTACAATGAGCAGTTCTTC,CSVEDLALYNEQFF
TRBV7-3,.,TRBJ2-4,.,TGTGCCAGCAGCTCACCAATCAGGAGTTTGGACATTCAGTACTTC,CASSSPIRSLDIQYF
TRBV28,TRBD2,TRBJ2-7,once,TGTGCCAGCAGTTTAAGGAGTACGGGACTAGGGAACACCTACGAGCAGTACTTC,CASSLRSTGLGNTYEQYF
TRBV5-1,.,TRBJ1-5,.,TGCGCCAGCAGCTTGGTGGCCCCCAGGGCAAGGGGTAAGGGTAGCAATCAGCCCCAGCATTTT,CASSLVAPRARGKGSNQPQHF
TRBV5-1,.,TRBJ1-1,once,TGCGCCAGCAGCTTGCCAGGGGCGCGGACTGAAGCTTTCTTT,CASSLPGARTEAFF
TRBV7-9,.,TRBJ2-7,medium-sized,TGTGCCAGCAGCTTCTCGGATCGAGGAGAGCAGTACTTC,CASSFSDRGEQYF
TRBV3-1/TRBV3-2,.,TRBJ2-1,.,TGTGCCAGCAGCCAAGGATACAGGGCGACCTACAATGAGCAGTTCTTC,CASSQGYRATYNEQFF
TRBV29-1,TRBD1,TRBJ1-2,.,TGCAGCGTTGATTGGGGACAGGGGGGCTATGGCTACACCTTC,CSVDWGQGGYGYTF
TRBV12-3/TRBV12-4,.,TRBJ2-3,.,TGTGCCAGCAGTTTAGCTCCCGCAGATACGCAGTATTTT,CASSLAPADTQYF
TRBV12-3/TRBV12-4,.,TRBJ1-2,once,TGTGCCAGCAGCCGGGGGGGTTCGGATGGCTACACCTTC,CASSRGGSDGYTF
TRBV28,TRBD2,TRBJ2-7,few,TGTGCCAGCACCCTAAACGGGGGGATTTCCTACGAGCAGTACTTC,CASTLNGGISYEQYF
TRBV7-2,TRBD1,TRBJ2-7,.,TGTGCCAGCAGCCCTGACAGGGGATCGGTAGAGCAGTACTTC,CASSPDRGSVEQYF
TRBV30,TRBD1,TRBJ1-2,.,TGTGCCTGGAGTGGGCAGGGGGGTTATGGCTACACCTTC,CAWSGQGGYGYTF
TRBV12-3/TRBV12-4,.,TRBJ2-5,.,TGTGCCAGCAGTTTTGGGGGGGAGACCCAGTACTTC,CASSFGGETQYF
TRBV19,.,TRBJ1-2,.,TGTGCCAGCAGTGTACTTGACAGAGCTAACTATGGCTACACCTTC,CASSVLDRANYGYTF
TRBV5-1,TRBD1,TRBJ1-1,.,TGCGCCAGCAGCCCGGAGACCACCGGGACAGGCGGTGAAGCTTTCTTT,CASSPETTGTGGEAFF
TRBV28,.,TRBJ1-5,.,TGTGCCAGCAACCCGGACGGCAATCAGCCCCAGCATTTT,CASNPDGNQPQHF
TRBV13,.,TRBJ1-1,.,TGTGCCAGCAGCGTAGGGGGAGGAGGGACCACTGAAGCTTTCTTT,CASSVGGGGTTEAFF
TRBV4-3,TRBD1,TRBJ1-2,.,TGCGCCAGCAGCCAAAAGACAGGGGATGGCTACACCTTC,CASSQKTGDGYTF
TRBV12-3/TRBV12-4,.,TRBJ2-3,.,TGTGCCAGCAGTTCACCAGATACGCAGTATTTT,CASSSPDTQYF
TRBV10-3,.,TRBJ1-1,few,TGTGCCATCCGGGGGGGCCGGACTGAAGCTTTCTTT,CAIRGGRTEAFF
TRBV7-3,.,TRBJ2-7,.,TGTGCCAGCAGCATACAACCAGGGAGCTCCTACGAGCAGTACTTC,CASSIQPGSSYEQYF
TRBV11-1,.,TRBJ2-1,.,TGTGCCAGCAGCTCGGACTACAACAATGAGCAGTTCTTC,CASSSDYNNEQFF
TRBV6-6,TRBD2,TRBJ2-1,.,TGTGCCAGCAATGGTGTACAGCGGGGGGGCGGTGAGCAGTTCTTC,CASNGVQRGGGEQFF